The subject of this entry is one T cell receptor (beta chain). What it binds is not known. Assay used: immunoSEQ multiplex PCR; TCRdb lists only in-frame clones, some missing. The sample contains about 160,000 clones, just under 90% of which appear only once. This sample stems from a study of cytomegalovirus exposure and HLA in healthy donors. Broader study findings: The study flagged 150 to 200 TCR beta chains as cytomegalovirus-associated.

The specimen sequenced was PBMCs. This receptor was taken from a woman between 18 and 29 years old in good health and CMV-seropositive.

The CDR3, as DNA: TGCGCCAGCAGCCACCCGCTACAGGGGGAAAATGAGCAGTTCTTC. Its protein product is CASSHPLQGENEQFF. The chain has TRBV4-3 and TRBJ2-1, with 8 bases that match TRBD1. Per the germline V gene, CDR1 is LGHNA and CDR2 is YSLEER. Trimming took 3 bases from V and 7 from J; bases not matched to a gene: 8. CDR3 length equals 15 residues.